Presented here are 16 T cell receptor beta chains from one specimen sequenced in a study of blood T cell repertoires in COVID-19. Profiled with immunoSEQ multiplex PCR; TCRdb holds only in-frame clones, not every one. This sample has nearly 30,000 clones; roughly nine tenths occur once, and the top ten carry around 9.9%. What was sequenced was peripheral blood. These receptor sequences come from a human donor in a cohort sampled during active COVID-19.

The chain employs TRBV4-3 and TRBJ2-2, with D unresolved. The V end was cut by 0 bases, the J end by 0 bases, with 8 bases between. Germline CDR1 is LGHNA and CDR2 is YSLEER. CDR3 length equals 16 residues. CDR3 loop: CASSQELTPNTGELFF. CDR3 DNA: TGCGCCAGCAGCCAAGAATTGACACCGAACACCGGGGAGCTGTTTTTT.

This chain joins TRBV7-2 and TRBJ2-7; 10 bases map to TRBD1. Per the germline V gene, CDR1 is SGHTA and CDR2 is FQGNSA. The CDR3 sequence is 16 residues long. V shed 2 bases and J 4 bases; nucleotides not matched to a gene: 8. The CDR3 DNA reads as TGTGCCAGCAGCTTAACCTCGACAGGGGGCAGATACGAGCAGTACTTC. Its translation is CASSLTSTGGRYEQYF.

The V call is TRBV11-1, the J call TRBJ2-7; perhaps TRBD1 as D (6 bases). Trimming left V 2 bases short and J 4 bases short, with 15 bases between. There are 15 residues in the CDR3. CDR1 is SGHAT and CDR2 is FQDESV in the germline V gene (reference sequence). The CDR3 region is CASSLSGDEKYEQYF. In DNA, the CDR3 is TGTGCCAGCAGCTTATCAGGGGACGAGAAATACGAGCAGTACTTC.

V and J are TRBV21-1 and TRBJ2-7; the table's D call of TRBD1 was not tested on the DNA. TRBV21-1 is a pseudogene. The CDR3 totals 15 residues. Written as DNA, the CDR3 is TGTGCCAGCAGCAAAGCCCAGGGGACCGGTGGGCGGCAGTACTTC. This translates into CASSKAQGTGGRQYF.

The chain uses TRBV6-5 and TRBJ1-3; the D is unclear. Trimming cost V 8 bases and J 0 bases, with 8 bases left between them. Germline values: CDR1 MNHEY, CDR2 SVGAGI. The CDR3 runs 13 residues. CDR3 coding DNA: TGTGCCAGCTCCTTAGACTCTGGAAACACCATATATTTT. Its translation is CASSLDSGNTIYF.

This sequence joins TRBV27 and TRBJ2-7, with TRBD1 matching over 7 bases. CDR1 is MNHEY, CDR2 SMNVEV, per germline (reference sequence). The V gene end was trimmed by 5 bases and the J gene end by 2 bases; junction bases not matched to a gene: 3. The CDR3 totals 13 residues. CDR3 in amino acids: CASSPRGPYEQYF. The DNA for the CDR3 is TGTGCCAGCAGTCCTAGGGGGCCCTACGAGCAGTACTTC.

The chain uses TRBV3-1 (or the pseudogene TRBV3-2) and TRBJ2-7; TRBD1 might be the D (6 bases). Trimming pared 0 bases from V and 10 bases from J, leaving 7 bases between. Germline CDR1 LGHDT, CDR2 YNNKEL (reference sequence). The CDR3 is made up of 11 amino acids. CDR3 sequence (DNA): TGTGCCAGCAGCCAAGACAGGGGACAGTACTTC. This translates into CASSQDRGQYF.

The chain joins TRBV7-2 to TRBJ2-4, with TRBD1 matching 9 bases. Germline V gene sequence: CDR1 SGHTA, CDR2 FQGNSA. The CDR3 spans 17 residues. V trimming: 1 base; J trimming: 6 bases; junction bases outside the gene matches: 10. Here the CDR3 DNA reads TGTGCCAGCAGCTTAGTAATGGGACAGGGCCGGGGAAACATTCAGTACTTC. Amino acid sequence: CASSLVMGQGRGNIQYF.

The V call is TRBV11-3, the J call TRBJ2-1, with a tentative D call TRBD2 (6 bases). CDR3 length: 13 residues. In germline, CDR1 is SGHNT, CDR2 YENEEA. V lost 3 bases and J lost 6, with 9 bases in between. The CDR3 loop reads CASSFAGLNEQFF. In DNA, the CDR3 is TGTGCCAGCAGCTTCGCGGGGCTCAATGAGCAGTTCTTC.

The chain employs TRBV14 and TRBJ2-3; possible D gene TRBD2, 6 bases. V shed 4 bases and J shed 1 base, with 18 bases lying between them. Germline V CDR1 and CDR2: SGHDN, FVKESK. This CDR3 comprises 17 residues. CDR3 DNA sequence: TGTGCCAGCAGCCTTTTGCCCGGGGGTGGTGGCACAGATACGCAGTATTTT. It translates to CASSLLPGGGGTDTQYF.

This chain links TRBV9 with TRBJ2-3; possible D gene TRBD1, 5 bases. The V and J ends lost 3 bases and 12 bases respectively, with 14 bases between them. This CDR3 spans 12 amino acids. Germline V CDR1 and CDR2: SGDLS, YYNGEE. The DNA of the CDR3 is TGTGCCAGCAGCGAGACAGCCACCGCTCAGTATTTT. Amino acids: CASSETATAQYF.

Regarding this clone: Other DNA variants within this sample encode the same CDR3. This chain connects TRBV4-3 to TRBJ1-5; perhaps TRBD1 as D (6 bases). The germline V and J ends were trimmed by 0 bases and 0 bases, with 6 bases remaining between them. Germline values: CDR1 LGHNA, CDR2 YSLEER. There are 15 residues in the CDR3. CDR3 amino acids: CASSQDRGSNQPQHF. In nucleotides, the CDR3 is TGCGCCAGCAGCCAAGACAGGGGTAGCAATCAGCCCCAGCATTTT.

V usage is TRBV29-1 and J usage is TRBJ1-1, with 7 positions matching TRBD1. The V gene's germline CDR1 is SQVTM and CDR2 ANQGSEA. The CDR3 spans 13 residues. The V gene end was trimmed by 7 bases and the J gene end by 6 bases; junction bases not matched to a gene: 11. CDR3 sequence: CSGGSRGAPEAFF. The CDR3 DNA follows: TGCAGCGGGGGGTCCAGGGGGGCCCCTGAAGCTTTCTTT.

This clone appeared a single time. The V call is TRBV5-4, the J call TRBJ2-7; 9 bases line up with TRBD2. The CDR3 is made up of 19 amino acids. Germline lookup yields CDR1 SGHNT and CDR2 YYREEE (reference sequence). V was clipped by 0 bases and J by 0 bases; unmatched bases: 13. CDR3 protein: CASSLAGVGGGAPSYEQYF. CDR3 nucleotides: TGTGCCAGCAGCTTGGCCGGGGTTGGCGGGGGGGCCCCCTCCTACGAGCAGTACTTC.

V and J are TRBV7-8 and TRBJ2-7; 8 nucleotides line up with TRBD1. The V segment lost 4 bases and the J segment 0 bases; nucleotides outside the gene matches: 20. CDR1 is SGHVS and CDR2 is FQNEAQ in the germline V gene. The CDR3 runs to 20 residues. The CDR3, as DNA: TGTGCCAGCAGCTCGCCCCCGACAGGGGCCACACCATTCTTCTCCTACGAGCAGTACTTC. Translated: CASSSPPTGATPFFSYEQYF.

The chain links TRBV29-1 to TRBJ1-1; 9 bases are shared with TRBD1. Germline-derived CDR1 and CDR2 are SQVTM and ANQGSEA. The trim removed 5 bases at V and 3 bases at J, leaving 7 bases unmatched. CDR3 length: 14 amino acids. CDR3 DNA: TGCAGCGTTAAAGTAGGGACAGGGCACACTGAAGCTTTCTTT. Residues: CSVKVGTGHTEAFF.